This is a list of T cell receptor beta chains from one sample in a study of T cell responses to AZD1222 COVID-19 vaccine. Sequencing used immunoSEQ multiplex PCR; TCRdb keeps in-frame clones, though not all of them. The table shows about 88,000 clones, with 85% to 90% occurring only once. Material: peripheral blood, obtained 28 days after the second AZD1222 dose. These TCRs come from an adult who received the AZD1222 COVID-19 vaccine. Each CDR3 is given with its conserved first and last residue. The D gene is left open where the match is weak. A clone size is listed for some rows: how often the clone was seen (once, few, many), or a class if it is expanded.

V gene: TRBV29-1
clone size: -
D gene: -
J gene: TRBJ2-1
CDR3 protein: CSVEDPGGAITYNEQFF
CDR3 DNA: TGCAGCGTTGAAGATCCAGGGGGGGCCATTACCTACAATGAGCAGTTCTTC

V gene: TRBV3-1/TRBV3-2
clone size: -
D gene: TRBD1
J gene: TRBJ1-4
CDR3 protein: CASSRDGTGDEKLFF
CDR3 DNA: TGTGCCAGCAGCCGAGACGGGACAGGGGATGAAAAACTGTTTTTT

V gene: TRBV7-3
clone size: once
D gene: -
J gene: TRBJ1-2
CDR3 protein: CASSLRAGTNYGYTF
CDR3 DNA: TGTGCCAGCAGCTTAAGGGCAGGGACTAACTATGGCTACACCTTC

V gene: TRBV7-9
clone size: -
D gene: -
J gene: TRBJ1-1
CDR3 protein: CASSIAGIEAFF
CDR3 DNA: TGTGCCAGCAGCATAGCTGGCATTGAAGCTTTCTTT

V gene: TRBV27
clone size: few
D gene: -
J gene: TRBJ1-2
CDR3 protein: CASSLRGYYGYTF
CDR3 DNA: TGTGCCAGCAGTTTACGGGGATACTATGGCTACACCTTC

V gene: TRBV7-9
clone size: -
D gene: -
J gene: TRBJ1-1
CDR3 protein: CASSPRPAAEAFF
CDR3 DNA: TGTGCCAGCAGCCCACGACCCGCCGCTGAAGCTTTCTTT

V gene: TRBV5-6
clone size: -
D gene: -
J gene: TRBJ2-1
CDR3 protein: CASSLVWTSENEQFF
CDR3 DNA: TGTGCCAGCAGCTTGGTGTGGACTTCGGAGAATGAGCAGTTCTTC

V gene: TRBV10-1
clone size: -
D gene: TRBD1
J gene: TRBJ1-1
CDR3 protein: CASSAQRQGAGGTEAFF
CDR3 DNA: TGCGCCAGCAGTGCCCAGAGACAGGGGGCTGGGGGCACTGAAGCTTTCTTT

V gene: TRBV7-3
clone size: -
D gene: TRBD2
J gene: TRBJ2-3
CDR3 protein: CASSLGASGSKADTQYF
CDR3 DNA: TGTGCCAGCAGCTTAGGGGCTAGCGGGTCTAAAGCAGATACGCAGTATTTT

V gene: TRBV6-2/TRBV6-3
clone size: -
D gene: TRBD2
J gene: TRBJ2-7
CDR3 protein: CASSYPGLASYEQYF
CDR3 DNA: TGTGCCAGCAGTTATCCGGGACTAGCTTCCTACGAGCAGTACTTC

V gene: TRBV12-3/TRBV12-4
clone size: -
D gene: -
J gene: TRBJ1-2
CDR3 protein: CASSLGRDYGYTF
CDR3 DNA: TGTGCCAGCAGTTTAGGCAGGGACTATGGCTACACCTTC

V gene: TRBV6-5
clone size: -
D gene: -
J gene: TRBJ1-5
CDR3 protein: CASSPGGSNQPQHF
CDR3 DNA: TGTGCCAGCAGTCCTGGGGGTAGCAATCAGCCCCAGCATTTT

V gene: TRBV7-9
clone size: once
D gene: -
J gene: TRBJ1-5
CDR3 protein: CASSSDRRGNQPQHF
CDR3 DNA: TGTGCCAGCAGCTCCGACAGAAGGGGCAATCAGCCCCAGCATTTT

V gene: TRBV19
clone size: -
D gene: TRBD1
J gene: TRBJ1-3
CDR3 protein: CASGTGANSGNTIYF
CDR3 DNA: TGTGCCAGTGGCACAGGGGCGAATTCAGGAAACACCATATATTTT

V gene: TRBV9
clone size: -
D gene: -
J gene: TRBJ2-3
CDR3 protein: CASSVLGALSTDTQYF
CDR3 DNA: TGTGCCAGCAGCGTACTAGGGGCCCTTAGCACAGATACGCAGTATTTT

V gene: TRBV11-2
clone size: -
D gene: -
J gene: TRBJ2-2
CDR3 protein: CASSLGAGELFF
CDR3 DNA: TGTGCCAGCAGCTTAGGGGCCGGGGAGCTGTTTTTT

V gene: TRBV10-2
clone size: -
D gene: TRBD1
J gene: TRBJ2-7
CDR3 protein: CASSEFRTGAGYEQYF
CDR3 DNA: TGCGCCAGCAGTGAGTTCCGGACAGGGGCTGGCTACGAGCAGTACTTC

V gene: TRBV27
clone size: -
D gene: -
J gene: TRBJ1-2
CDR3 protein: CASSFWGYNGYTF
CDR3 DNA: TGTGCCAGCAGTTTTTGGGGATACAATGGCTACACCTTC

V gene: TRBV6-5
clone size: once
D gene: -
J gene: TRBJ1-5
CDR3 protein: CASTPGAVNQPQHF
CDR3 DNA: TGTGCCAGCACCCCAGGGGCGGTTAATCAGCCCCAGCATTTT

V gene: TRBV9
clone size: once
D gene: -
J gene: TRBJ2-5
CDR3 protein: CASSPAGRRETQYF
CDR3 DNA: TGTGCCAGCAGCCCCGCGGGGCGGCGAGAGACCCAGTACTTC

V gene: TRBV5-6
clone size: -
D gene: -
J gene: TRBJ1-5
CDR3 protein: CASSLSRDFDRRYQPQHF
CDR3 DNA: TGTGCCAGCAGCTTGTCCCGAGACTTTGACAGGAGATATCAGCCCCAGCATTTT

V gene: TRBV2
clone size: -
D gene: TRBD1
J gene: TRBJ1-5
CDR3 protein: CASSVTGVMQPQHF
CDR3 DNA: TGTGCCAGCAGCGTGACAGGGGTGATGCAGCCCCAGCATTTT

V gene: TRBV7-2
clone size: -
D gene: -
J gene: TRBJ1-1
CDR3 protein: CASSLVQGYTEAFF
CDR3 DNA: TGTGCCAGCAGCTTAGTTCAGGGATACACTGAAGCTTTCTTT

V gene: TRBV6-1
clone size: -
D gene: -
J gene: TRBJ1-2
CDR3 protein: CAGSRVSLYGYTF
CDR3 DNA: TGTGCCGGCAGCCGGGTCTCTTTATATGGCTACACCTTC

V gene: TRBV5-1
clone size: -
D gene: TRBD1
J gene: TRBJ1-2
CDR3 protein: CASSLAIGGDGYTF
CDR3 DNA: TGCGCCAGCAGCTTGGCCATAGGGGGCGATGGCTACACCTTC

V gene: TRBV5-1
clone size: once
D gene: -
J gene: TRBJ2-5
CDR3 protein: CASSWTVQETQYF
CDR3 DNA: TGCGCCAGCAGCTGGACTGTTCAAGAGACCCAGTACTTC

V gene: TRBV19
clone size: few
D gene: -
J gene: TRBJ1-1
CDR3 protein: CASSIRARGGTEAFF
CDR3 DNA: TGTGCCAGTAGTATAAGGGCCCGGGGGGGCACTGAAGCTTTCTTT

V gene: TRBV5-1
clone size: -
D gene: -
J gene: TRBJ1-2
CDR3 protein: CASSSGTSANYGYTF
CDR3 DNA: TGCGCCAGCAGCTCCGGGACCTCAGCTAACTATGGCTACACCTTC

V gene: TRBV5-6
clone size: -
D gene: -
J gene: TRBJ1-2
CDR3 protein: CASSLVQDGYTF
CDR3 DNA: TGTGCCAGCAGCTTGGTGCAGGATGGCTACACCTTC

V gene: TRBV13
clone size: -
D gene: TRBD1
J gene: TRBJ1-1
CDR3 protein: CASSSRGRSTEAFF
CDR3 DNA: TGTGCCAGCAGCTCAAGGGGGCGGAGCACTGAAGCTTTCTTT